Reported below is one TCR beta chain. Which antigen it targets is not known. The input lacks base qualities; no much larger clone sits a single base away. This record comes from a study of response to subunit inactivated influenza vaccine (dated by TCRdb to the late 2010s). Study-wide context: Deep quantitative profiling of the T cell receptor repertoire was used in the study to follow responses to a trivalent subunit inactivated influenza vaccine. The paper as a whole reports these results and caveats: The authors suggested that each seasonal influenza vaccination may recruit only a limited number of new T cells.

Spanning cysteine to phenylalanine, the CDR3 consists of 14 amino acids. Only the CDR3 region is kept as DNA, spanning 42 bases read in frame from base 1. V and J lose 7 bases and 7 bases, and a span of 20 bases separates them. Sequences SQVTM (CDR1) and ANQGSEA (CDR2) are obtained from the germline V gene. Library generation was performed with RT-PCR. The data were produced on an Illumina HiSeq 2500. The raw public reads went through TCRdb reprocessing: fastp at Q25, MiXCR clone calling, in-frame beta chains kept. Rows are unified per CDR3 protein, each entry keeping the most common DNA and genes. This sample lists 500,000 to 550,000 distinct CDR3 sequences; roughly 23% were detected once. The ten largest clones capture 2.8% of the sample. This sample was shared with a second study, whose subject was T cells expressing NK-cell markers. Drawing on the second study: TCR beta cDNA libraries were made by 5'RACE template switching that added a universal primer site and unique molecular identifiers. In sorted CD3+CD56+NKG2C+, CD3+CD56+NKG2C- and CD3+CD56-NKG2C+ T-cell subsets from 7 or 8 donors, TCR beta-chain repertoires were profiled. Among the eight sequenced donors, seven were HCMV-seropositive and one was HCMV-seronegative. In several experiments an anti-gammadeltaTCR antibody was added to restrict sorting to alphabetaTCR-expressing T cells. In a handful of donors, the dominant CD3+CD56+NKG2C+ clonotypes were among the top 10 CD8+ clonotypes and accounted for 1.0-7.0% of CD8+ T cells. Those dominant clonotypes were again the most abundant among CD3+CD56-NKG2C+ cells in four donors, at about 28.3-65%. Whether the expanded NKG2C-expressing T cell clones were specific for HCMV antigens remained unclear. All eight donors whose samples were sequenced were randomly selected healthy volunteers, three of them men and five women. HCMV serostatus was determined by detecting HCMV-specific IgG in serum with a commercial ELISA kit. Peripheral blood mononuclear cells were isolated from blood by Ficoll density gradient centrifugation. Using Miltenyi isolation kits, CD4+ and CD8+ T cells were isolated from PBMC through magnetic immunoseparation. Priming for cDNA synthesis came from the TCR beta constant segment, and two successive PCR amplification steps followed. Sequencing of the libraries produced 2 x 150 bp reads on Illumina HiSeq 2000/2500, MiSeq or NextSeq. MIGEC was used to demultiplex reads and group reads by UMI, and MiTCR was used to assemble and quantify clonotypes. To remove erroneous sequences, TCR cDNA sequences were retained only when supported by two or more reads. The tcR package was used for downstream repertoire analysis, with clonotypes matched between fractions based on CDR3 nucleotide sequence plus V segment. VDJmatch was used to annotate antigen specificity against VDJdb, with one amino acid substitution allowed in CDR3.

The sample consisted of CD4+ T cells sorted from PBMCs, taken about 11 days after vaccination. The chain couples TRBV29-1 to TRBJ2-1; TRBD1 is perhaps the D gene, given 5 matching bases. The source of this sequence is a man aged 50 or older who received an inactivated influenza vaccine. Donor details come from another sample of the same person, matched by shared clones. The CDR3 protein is CSGGGALKGNEQFF. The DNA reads TGCAGCGGGGGTGGGGCTTTAAAGGGAAATGAGCAGTTCTTC.